This is a list of T cell receptor beta chains from one sample in a study of blood T cell repertoires in COVID-19. The protocol was immunoSEQ multiplex PCR, while the TCRdb copy is restricted to in-frame clones and leaves out a portion. The sample holds about 160,000 clones, about three quarters seen once. The sample comprised peripheral blood. These receptor sequences come from a man in his sixties with acute or convalescent COVID-19. The CDR3 runs from the conserved cysteine through the conserved F or W. The order of the fields is CDR3 length, clone size, J gene, V gene, D gene, CDR3 protein, CDR3 DNA. A D gene is named only where the DNA matches it firmly. Clone size appears in some rows only: once, few, many, or a class for an expanded clone.

>13|.|TRBJ1-1|TRBV7-6|.
CASSFQMNTEAFF
TGTGCCAGCAGCTTCCAGATGAACACTGAAGCTTTCTTT
>12|.|TRBJ2-7|TRBV6-2/TRBV6-3|.
CASSPSSYEQYF
TGTGCCAGCAGTCCGAGCTCCTACGAGCAGTACTTC
>14|.|TRBJ1-1|TRBV6-1|TRBD1
CASSDQGVRTEAFF
TGTGCCAGCAGTGATCAGGGGGTTCGCACTGAAGCTTTCTTT
>15|.|TRBJ2-3|TRBV29-1|.
CSVEYRGSFTDTQYF
TGCAGCGTTGAATATCGGGGTTCTTTCACAGATACGCAGTATTTT
>15|.|TRBJ2-1|TRBV7-8|TRBD2
CASGNRTSGDNEQFF
TGTGCCAGCGGAAATCGGACTAGCGGGGACAATGAGCAGTTCTTC
>14|.|TRBJ2-3|TRBV4-1|.
CASSQVGGFDTQYF
TGCGCCAGCAGCCAAGTCGGCGGCTTCGATACGCAGTATTTT
>13|.|TRBJ2-7|TRBV19|.
CASSTGLVDEQYF
TGTGCCAGTAGTACAGGGCTCGTGGACGAGCAGTACTTC
>16|.|TRBJ1-6|TRBV27|TRBD1
CASSLARQGWNSPLHF
TGTGCCAGCAGTTTGGCGAGACAGGGGTGGAATTCACCCCTCCACTTT
>15|.|TRBJ2-7|TRBV18|TRBD1
CASSPPGTGFGEQYF
TGTGCCAGCTCACCCCCCGGGACAGGGTTCGGCGAGCAGTACTTC
>15|.|TRBJ2-3|TRBV2|TRBD1
CASTSGTASTDTQYF
TGTGCCAGCACCTCCGGGACAGCGAGCACAGATACGCAGTATTTT
>15|.|TRBJ1-2|TRBV18|.
CASSPPRQGSYGYTF
TGTGCCAGCTCACCACCGCGCCAGGGCAGCTATGGCTACACCTTC
>13|.|TRBJ1-1|TRBV12-3/TRBV12-4|.
CASSGQLNTEAFF
TGTGCCAGCAGTGGACAGTTGAACACTGAAGCTTTCTTT
>13|.|TRBJ1-2|TRBV6-6|TRBD1
CASRTGQVYGYTF
TGTGCCAGCAGAACGGGACAGGTGTATGGCTACACCTTC
>15|.|TRBJ2-2|TRBV9|TRBD1
CASSEGQGAYGELFF
TGTGCCAGCAGCGAGGGACAGGGGGCCTACGGGGAGCTGTTTTTT
>15|.|TRBJ2-5|TRBV7-2|.
CASSLGQGIRETQYF
TGTGCCAGCAGCTTAGGGCAGGGTATCCGAGAGACCCAGTACTTC
>15|few|TRBJ1-3|TRBV2|TRBD1
CASSSGTGIGNTIYF
TGTGCCAGCAGTTCCGGGACAGGCATCGGAAACACCATATATTTT
>17|.|TRBJ2-5|TRBV23-1|.
CASSQSTPGAYQETQYF
TGCGCCAGCAGTCAATCGACGCCAGGGGCCTACCAAGAGACCCAGTACTTC
>15|few|TRBJ2-6|TRBV7-9|.
CASSFSISGANVLTF
TGTGCCAGCAGCTTTAGTATCTCTGGGGCCAACGTCCTGACTTTC
>13|.|TRBJ2-3|TRBV6-5|.
CASSWTEKDTQYF
TGTGCCAGCAGTTGGACAGAGAAAGATACGCAGTATTTT
>15|.|TRBJ1-1|TRBV7-2|.
CASSHNTGLNTEAFF
TGTGCCAGCAGCCACAATACAGGGCTTAACACTGAAGCTTTCTTT
>13|.|TRBJ2-7|TRBV7-2|.
CASSRTDAYEQYF
TGTGCCAGCAGCCGGACAGATGCCTACGAGCAGTACTTC
>14|.|TRBJ2-2|TRBV19|.
CASSIVENTGELFF
TGTGCCAGTAGTATTGTAGAAAACACCGGGGAGCTGTTTTTT
>14|.|TRBJ2-4|TRBV7-9|.
CASSHGQYKNIQYF
TGTGCCAGCAGCCATGGACAGTACAAAAACATTCAGTACTTC
>15|.|TRBJ2-5|TRBV9|TRBD1
CASSVDRGLSETQYF
TGTGCCAGCAGCGTTGACAGGGGGCTGTCGGAGACCCAGTACTTC
>15|few|TRBJ1-1|TRBV2|.
CASSLDSDSRTEAFF
TGTGCCAGCAGCCTTGACTCAGACAGTAGGACTGAAGCTTTCTTT
>16|.|TRBJ1-2|TRBV24-1|TRBD1
CATSGAEGTGAYGYTF
TGTGCCACCAGTGGAGCCGAAGGGACAGGGGCCTATGGCTACACCTTC
>18|.|TRBJ1-3|TRBV21-1|.
CASTRRRGQGNPGNTIYF
TGTGCCAGCACGAGGAGAAGGGGACAGGGGAATCCTGGAAACACCATATATTTT
>13|.|TRBJ2-5|TRBV25-1|.
CASSEPFGETQYF
TGTGCCAGCAGTGAACCCTTCGGGGAGACCCAGTACTTC
>15|.|TRBJ2-2|TRBV9|TRBD2
CASSVFSGEPGELFF
TGTGCCAGCAGCGTTTTTAGCGGGGAACCCGGGGAGCTGTTTTTT
>13|.|TRBJ2-5|TRBV7-2|TRBD2
CASSPGGGETQYF
TGTGCCAGCAGCCCCGGCGGGGGGGAGACCCAGTACTTC
>16|few|TRBJ1-6|TRBV5-6|TRBD1
CASSSGETGGNSPLHF
TGTGCCAGCAGCTCCGGCGAGACAGGGGGTAATTCACCCCTCCACTTT
>20|once|TRBJ2-7|TRBV14|TRBD1
CASSHRKDRGRVRSPYEQYF
TGTGCCAGCAGCCACCGAAAGGACAGGGGGCGAGTAAGGTCCCCCTACGAGCAGTACTTC
>16|.|TRBJ2-1|TRBV7-7|TRBD1
CASSSDDRVEYNEQFF
TGTGCTAGCAGCTCCGATGACAGGGTGGAATACAATGAGCAGTTCTTC
>16|.|TRBJ1-6|TRBV5-1|.
CASSSPAGDYNSPLHF
TGCGCCAGCAGTTCGCCCGCAGGGGACTATAATTCACCCCTCCACTTT
>16|few|TRBJ1-2|TRBV18|.
CASSPPEGGTSYGYTF
TGTGCCAGCTCACCACCGGAGGGAGGGACTTCCTATGGCTACACCTTC
>14|.|TRBJ2-3|TRBV30|TRBD2
CAWRGAGAVDTQYF
TGTGCCTGGAGGGGAGCGGGGGCCGTAGATACGCAGTATTTT
>12|.|TRBJ1-2|TRBV5-6|.
CASSFGGGGYTF
TGTGCCAGCAGCTTCGGGGGTGGAGGCTACACCTTC
>13|few|TRBJ2-5|TRBV28|.
CASLDSRQETQYF
TGTGCCAGTCTTGACAGCCGCCAAGAGACCCAGTACTTC
>15|.|TRBJ2-5|TRBV3-1/TRBV3-2|TRBD1
CASSQNPGGQETQYF
TGTGCCAGCAGCCAAAATCCAGGGGGCCAGGAGACCCAGTACTTC
>15|.|TRBJ1-6|TRBV18|.
CASSPIQVSNSPLHF
TGTGCCAGCTCACCAATCCAGGTTTCAAATTCACCCCTCCACTTT
>12|.|TRBJ1-1|TRBV5-1|.
CASSEGSTEAFF
TGCGCCAGCAGCGAGGGTAGCACTGAAGCTTTCTTT
>16|once|TRBJ2-3|TRBV4-3|.
CASSQEWRGNTDTQYF
TGCGCCAGCAGCCAAGAGTGGCGGGGAAACACAGATACGCAGTATTTT
>14|.|TRBJ2-3|TRBV27|.
CASSLSQGSDTQYF
TGTGCCAGCAGTTTATCCCAGGGGTCAGATACGCAGTATTTT
>15|.|TRBJ2-3|TRBV7-3|TRBD2
CASSLAGENTDTQYF
TGTGCCAGCAGCTTAGCGGGGGAAAACACAGATACGCAGTATTTT
>14|.|TRBJ1-1|TRBV28|TRBD1
CASSLWPGQASSLF
TGTGCCAGCAGTTTATGGCCGGGACAGGCTTCCAGCCTCTTT
>15|many|TRBJ1-5|TRBV27|.
CASSSRGHSNQPQHF
TGTGCCAGCAGTTCACGAGGACATAGCAATCAGCCCCAGCATTTT
>15|.|TRBJ1-2|TRBV10-2|.
CASSDPIDSNYGYTF
TGCGCCAGCAGTGATCCTATTGACAGCAACTATGGCTACACCTTC
>14|.|TRBJ2-2|TRBV11-2|.
CASLPALNTGELFF
TGTGCCAGTCTACCAGCGTTGAACACCGGGGAGCTGTTTTTT
>18|.|TRBJ1-5|TRBV19|TRBD1
CASSIRPGAGGGNQPQHF
TGTGCCAGTAGTATACGACCGGGGGCAGGGGGTGGCAATCAGCCCCAGCATTTT
>16|.|TRBJ1-4|TRBV9|.
CASSFNGQPTNEKLFF
TGTGCCAGCAGCTTTAACGGACAGCCAACTAATGAAAAACTGTTTTTT